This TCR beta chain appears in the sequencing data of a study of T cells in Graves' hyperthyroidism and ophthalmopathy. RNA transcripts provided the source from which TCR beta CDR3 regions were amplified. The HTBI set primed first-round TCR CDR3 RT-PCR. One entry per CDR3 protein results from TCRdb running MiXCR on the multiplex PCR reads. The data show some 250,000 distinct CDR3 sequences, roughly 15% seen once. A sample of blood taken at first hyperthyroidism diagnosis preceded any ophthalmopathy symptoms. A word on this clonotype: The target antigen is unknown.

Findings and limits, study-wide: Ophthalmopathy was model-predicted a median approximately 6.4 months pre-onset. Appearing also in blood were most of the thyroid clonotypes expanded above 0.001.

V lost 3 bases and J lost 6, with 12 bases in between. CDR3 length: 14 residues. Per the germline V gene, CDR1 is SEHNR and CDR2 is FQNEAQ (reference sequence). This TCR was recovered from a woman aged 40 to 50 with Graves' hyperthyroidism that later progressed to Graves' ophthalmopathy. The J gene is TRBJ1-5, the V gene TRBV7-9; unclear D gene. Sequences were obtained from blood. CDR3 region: CASSLHDFGQPQHF. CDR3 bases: TGTGCCAGCAGCTTGCATGATTTCGGTCAGCCCCAGCATTTT.